The present T cell receptor beta chain was sequenced within a study of shared T cell receptors in the human thymus. CDR3 length: 17 amino acids. The germline V and J ends were trimmed by 4 bases and 4 bases, with 21 bases remaining between them. The V gene's germline CDR1 is SGHNT and CDR2 YYREEE (reference sequence). Here immunoSEQ multiplex PCR was the method, and the copy in TCRdb shows in-frame clones only, minus some. The sample has about 380,000 clones; around 93% are singletons. The chain carries TRBV5-4 and TRBJ2-1; D not resolved. The sequence came from a human donor. The sample was thymocytes. The CDR3 here is CASSPRVKRPTYNEQFF. As DNA, the CDR3 is TGTGCCAGCAGCCCTCGAGTTAAGCGACCTACTTACAATGAGCAGTTCTTC. Using reference TRBV5-4 and TRBJ2-1 for the parts outside the CDR3, the full variable domain is ETGVTQSPTHLIKTRGQQVTLRCSSQSGHNTVSWYQQALGQGPQFIFQYYREEENGRGNFPPRFSGLQFPNYSSELNVNALELDDSALYLCASSPRVKRPTYNEQFFGPGTRLTVL.